A single sample gave rise to the 25 T cell receptor beta chains below, sequenced in a study of T cells in Graves' hyperthyroidism and ophthalmopathy. It was RNA transcripts that yielded the amplified TCR beta CDR3 regions. In the first-round RT-PCR of the TCR CDR3, the HTBI primer set was used. TCRdb analysed the multiplex PCR reads with MiXCR anew, one entry per CDR3 protein. This sample has about 59,000 distinct CDR3 sequences; approximately 53% occur once, and the top ten carry more than 3%. The specimen was blood. Receptor source: a woman aged 60 to 75 with Graves' ophthalmopathy.

The table lists this clonotype with a few counts. The chain employs TRBV18 and TRBJ2-3, with TRBD1 matching over 7 bases. J was trimmed by 4 bases and V by 8 bases; bases with no gene match: 9. The CDR3 is 14 residues long. The germline CDR1 and CDR2 sequences are KGHSH and LQKENI. The CDR3 here is CASVTGAGADTQYF. Written as DNA, the CDR3 is TGTGCCAGCGTAACAGGGGCTGGGGCAGATACGCAGTATTTT. Supplemented by reference TRBV18 and TRBJ2-3, the full variable domain reads NAGVMQNPRHLVRRRGQEARLRCSPMKGHSHVYWYRQLPEEGLKFMVYLQKENIIDESGMPKERFSAEFPKEGPSILRIQQVVRGDSAAYFCASVTGAGADTQYFGPGTRLTVL.

For the CDR3, the DNA is TGCAGTGCTAGCGGACTAGCTTCGACTTCCTGGTTCTTC. This translates into CSASGLASTSWFF. The genes are TRBV20-1 and TRBJ2-1; TRBD2 matches 8 bases. Germline V gene data show CDR1 as DFQATT and CDR2 as SNEGSKA (reference sequence). CDR3 length equals 13 residues. After removal of 3 bases from V and 15 bases from J, the junction contained 13 bases not matched to a gene.

This chain connects TRBV7-2 to TRBJ2-7, with 10 bases matching TRBD1. With V trimmed by 5 bases and J by 3 bases, 4 bases remained unmatched. The CDR3 runs to 14 residues. Germline V gene sequence: CDR1 SGHTA, CDR2 FQGNSA. The CDR3 reads CASSMGQGNYEQYF. CDR3 coding DNA: TGTGCCAGCAGCATGGGACAGGGGAACTACGAGCAGTACTTC.

In its sample, this clonotype was seen many times. The gene calls are TRBV5-1 and TRBJ2-6; D remains ambiguous. Deletions cut 5 bases from V and 4 bases from J, with 4 bases between. CDR1 is SGHRS and CDR2 is YFSETQ in the germline V gene. The CDR3 is 12 residues long. The CDR3 protein is CASSLGANVLTF. CDR3 nucleotides: TGCGCCAGCAGTCTCGGGGCCAACGTCCTGACTTTC. The full variable domain, in which reference TRBV5-1 and TRBJ2-6 provide the parts outside the CDR3, is KAGVTQTPRYLIKTRGQQVTLSCSPISGHRSVSWYQQTPGQGLQFLFEYFSETQRNKGNFPGRFSGRQFSNSRSEMNVSTLELGDSALYLCASSLGANVLTFGAGSRLTVL.

This clonotype has just one count. The limits of the CDR3 on the DNA are not certain, so only TCRdb's listed CDR3 is given. The chain has TRBV7-9 and TRBJ1-2. Germline CDR1 and CDR2: SEHNR and FQNEAQ (reference sequence). Termini included, the CDR3 measures 18 amino acids. The CDR3 loop reads CASGREATNEKLFFGYTF.

This clonotype came up many times. This rearrangement joins TRBV12-3 or TRBV12-4 to TRBJ1-5, with TRBD1 as a possible D gene (5 bases). Trimming pared 5 bases from V and 7 bases from J, leaving 21 bases between. This CDR3 is 16 amino acids long. CDR3 loop: CASSPLGRPGEQPQHF. Written as DNA, the CDR3 is TGTGCCAGCAGTCCCCTCGGTCGACCGGGGGAACAGCCCCAGCATTTT.

The V gene is TRBV7-3, the J gene TRBJ2-2, with TRBD2 as a possible D gene (5 bases). Per germline, CDR1 SGHTA and CDR2 FQGTGA. This CDR3 comprises 13 residues. V gave up 5 bases and J gave up 6 bases, with 10 bases separating them. CDR3 region: CASSHSGAGELFF. In DNA form, the CDR3 reads TGTGCCAGCAGCCACTCCGGGGCCGGGGAGCTGTTTTTT.

The chain couples TRBV19 to TRBJ1-2, with TRBD1 as a possible D gene (6 bases). Germline assignment: CDR1 LNHDA and CDR2 SQIVND (reference sequence). The CDR3 has 14 residues. Trimming removed 3 bases from V and 8 bases from J, with 16 bases in between. In nucleotides, the CDR3 is TGTGCCAGTAGTATGAGGACAGCTCGAGGAGGCTACACCTTC. It is translated as CASSMRTARGGYTF.

The table lists this clonotype with many counts. V is TRBV5-1 and J is TRBJ1-2, with 10 bases fitting TRBD1. V shed 2 bases and J 0 bases; nucleotides not matched to a gene: 7. This CDR3 has 17 amino acids. Germline CDR1 SGHRS, CDR2 YFSETQ. The CDR3, as DNA: TGCGCCAGCAGCTTTAACCGGGACAGGGGTACTAACTATGGCTACACCTTC. Protein: CASSFNRDRGTNYGYTF.

This clonotype was found many times. The chain joins TRBV5-4 to TRBJ2-1, with 7 bases that match TRBD1. The CDR3 spans 16 residues. J was trimmed by 3 bases and V by 0 bases; bases with no gene match: 6. CDR1 and CDR2 (germline): SGHNT, YYREEE (reference sequence). For the CDR3, the DNA is TGTGCCAGCAGCTTGGAAAGGGGGCGAGACTACAATGAGCAGTTCTTC. This translates into CASSLERGRDYNEQFF.

V usage is TRBV9 and J usage is TRBJ1-1, with D unresolved. Trimming took 4 bases from V and 8 from J, leaving 12 bases between them. Germline lookup yields CDR1 SGDLS and CDR2 YYNGEE. The CDR3 is made up of 12 amino acids. The CDR3 sequence is CASSSTGLEAFF. Written as DNA, the CDR3 is TGTGCCAGCAGCTCCACCGGGTTAGAAGCTTTCTTT.

This clonotype was seen many times. The rearrangement uses TRBV4-3 and TRBJ1-2; D uncertain. The germline gives CDR1 LGHNA, CDR2 YSLEER. CDR3 length: 13 amino acids. Between the trimmed V and J ends, which lost 1 base and 6 bases, there was a span of 9 bases. CDR3 sequence reads: CASSQVGQNGYTF. The CDR3 coding sequence is TGCGCCAGCAGCCAAGTAGGGCAGAATGGCTACACCTTC.

The rearrangement links TRBV7-2 to TRBJ2-7, with TRBD1 as a possible D gene (6 bases). The CDR3 covers 15 residues. Germline CDR1 and CDR2: SGHTA and FQGNSA. The V end lost 7 bases, the J end lost 2 bases, and 18 bases lay between the germline ends. The CDR3 DNA is TGTGCCAGCACCCACCCGGCCAGGGGAACCTACGAGCAGTACTTC. Translated: CASTHPARGTYEQYF.

This clonotype was observed at least ten times. The rearrangement uses TRBV20-1 and TRBJ2-2; D might be TRBD1 (5 bases). Germline V gene lookup returns CDR1 DFQATT and CDR2 SNEGSKA (reference sequence). The V and J ends lost 3 bases and 1 base respectively, with 18 bases between them. The CDR3 consists of 17 residues. Here the CDR3 DNA reads TGCAGTGCTAGGCCAGAGATTGGTACAGGGAACACCGGGGAGCTGTTTTTT. This encodes CSARPEIGTGNTGELFF.

This clonotype was seen a handful of times. The junction and the germline gene differ at one end; a read error may be behind it. The rearrangement links TRBV7-3 to TRBJ2-7; no clear D. The germline V gene encodes CDR1 SGHTA and CDR2 FQGTGA. This CDR3 has 14 amino acids. The CDR3 is CASSLDGPGYEQYF. The CDR3 coding sequence is TGCGCCAGCAGCTTGGATGGACCGGGCTACGAGCAGTACTTC.

This clonotype is medium-sized in the sample. The gene calls are TRBV2 and TRBJ2-7; D is uncertain. The CDR3 length is 13 residues. V lost 5 bases, J lost 1 base, and 9 bases lay in between. Germline V gene sequence: CDR1 SNHLY, CDR2 FYNNEI. The DNA of the CDR3 is TGTGCCAGCAGTAGGGCTGGGTCCTACGAGCAGTACTTC. Translating gives CASSRAGSYEQYF.

On this clonotype: One end of the junction varies from germline; a read error may be responsible. The chain employs TRBV14 and TRBJ2-6; TRBD2 matches 7 bases. The germline gives CDR1 SGHDN, CDR2 FVKESK. This CDR3 has 12 amino acids. CDR3: CASSRGGNTEAF. As DNA, the CDR3 is TGTGCCAGCAGCCGGGGGGGAAACACTGAAGCTTTC.

This clonotype was seen a single time. This chain connects TRBV25-1 to TRBJ2-5, with TRBD1 matching over 10 bases. Trimming took 1 base from V and 5 from J; bases not matched to a gene: 4. Germline CDR1 MGHDK, CDR2 SYGVNS. The CDR3 contains 15 residues. The chain's CDR3 is CASSESGTGVETQYF. In nucleotides, the CDR3 is TGTGCCAGCAGTGAATCCGGGACAGGGGTCGAGACCCAGTACTTC.

The gene calls are TRBV29-1 and TRBJ2-6, with D perhaps TRBD1 (6 bases). This CDR3 contains 13 residues. CDR1 and CDR2 from the germline V gene are SQVTM and ANQGSEA. Trimming pared 6 bases from V and 0 bases from J, leaving 6 bases between. The CDR3 nucleotides read TGCAGCGTGGACAGCTCTGGGGCCAACGTCCTGACTTTC. Its protein product is CSVDSSGANVLTF.

V gene TRBV7-7 combines with J gene TRBJ2-7; the match to TRBD2 covers 11 bases. In germline, CDR1 is SSHAT, CDR2 FNYEAQ (reference sequence). Trimming at V came to 1 base and at J to 4 bases, leaving 9 bases not matched to a gene. This CDR3 has 17 amino acids. The CDR3 coding sequence is TGTGCCAGCAGCTTAGTCCTAGCGGGGGGCGCGACTTACGAGCAGTACTTC. It specifies CASSLVLAGGATYEQYF.

The sample holds many counts of this clonotype. The chain has TRBV6-6 and TRBJ2-3; 8 bases map to TRBD1. The CDR3 totals 16 residues. V shed 5 bases, J shed 2 bases, and the junction held 9 bases outside the gene matches. The germline CDR1 and CDR2 sequences are MNHNY and SVGAGI (reference sequence). DNA for the CDR3: TGTGCCAGCAGTCCTCGGACAGGGAGGTCCACAGATACGCAGTATTTT. This codes for CASSPRTGRSTDTQYF.

This clonotype rates as medium-sized. The chain employs TRBV10-3 and TRBJ2-7, with 7 bases lining up with TRBD1. This CDR3 spans 13 amino acids. CDR1 is ENHRY, CDR2 SYGVKD, per germline. V was clipped by 6 bases and J by 6 bases; unmatched bases: 8. The CDR3 protein is CAISATGVGEQYF. CDR3 sequence (DNA): TGTGCCATCAGCGCAACAGGGGTGGGCGAGCAGTACTTC.

This clonotype was seen ten or more times. This chain links TRBV14 with TRBJ2-1; TRBD2 matches at 10 bases. V shed 3 bases and J 10 bases; nucleotides not matched to a gene: 9. Germline V gene lookup returns CDR1 SGHDN and CDR2 FVKESK. The CDR3 totals 15 residues. The CDR3 spells CASSQWLAGVGEQFF. Here the CDR3 DNA reads TGTGCCAGCAGCCAGTGGCTAGCGGGGGTCGGGGAGCAGTTCTTC.

The gene calls are TRBV20-1 and TRBJ2-7; 10 nucleotides align to TRBD2. This CDR3 spans 14 amino acids. Germline V gene sequence: CDR1 DFQATT, CDR2 SNEGSKA (reference sequence). V lost 2 bases, J lost 9 bases, and 10 bases stayed unmatched. CDR3 nucleotide sequence: TGCAGTGCTAGATCCGGGTCGGGACTAGCGAGGCAGTACTTC. The encoded protein is CSARSGSGLARQYF.

This clonotype was detected many times. The V call is TRBV11-1, the J call TRBJ2-6; TRBD2 aligns across 8 bases. Germline V gene sequence: CDR1 SGHAT, CDR2 FQDESV (reference sequence). The CDR3 extends over 17 amino acids. The J segment lost 0 bases and the V segment lost 8 bases, leaving 9 bases of the junction unmatched. The DNA for the CDR3 is TGTGCCAGCGGGCTAGCGGGTGCCAGCTCTGGGGCCAACGTCCTGACTTTC. Translated, it gives CASGLAGASSGANVLTF. Full variable domain (rest looked up from reference TRBV11-1 and TRBJ2-6): EAEVAQSPRYKITEKSQAVAFWCDPISGHATLYWYRQILGQGPELLVQFQDESVVDDSQLPKDRFSAERLKGVDSTLKIQPAELGDSAMYLCASGLAGASSGANVLTFGAGSRLTVL.